This TCR beta chain was identified in a study of CD8+CD57+ T cells in acquired aplastic anemia. CDR3 and TCR beta VDJ profiling relied on genomic DNA as the template. TCRdb called the reads again in MiXCR, with one record for every CDR3 protein. The sample has roughly 170,000 distinct CDR3 sequences; about 60% are singletons. Germline V CDR1 and CDR2: SGHVS, FNYEAQ. V lost 1 base to trimming and J lost 3 bases, with 10 bases between them. The CDR3 spans 15 residues. The chain is built from TRBV7-6 and TRBJ2-1, with no clear D. This clonotype was sampled from a human donor in good health. The sequenced sample consisted of sorted CD4+, CD8+, or CD8+CD57+ T cells (not recorded which) from PBMCs. The CDR3 DNA is TGTGCCAGCAGCTTAGGGATCAACCTCTACAATGAGCAGTTCTTC. Amino acids: CASSLGINLYNEQFF.